Each of the 31 T cell receptor beta chains below was sequenced from the same sample in a study of CD8 T cells in Susac syndrome. An amount of RNA that ranged from roughly 0.45 to 1 ug was reverse transcribed with random hexamers. TCRdb reanalysed the immunoSEQ multiplex PCR reads using MiXCR and keeps one entry per CDR3 protein. The sample includes about 300,000 distinct CDR3 sequences, 92% of them seen just once. Specimen: CD4+ T cells from PBMCs. These TCRs come from a human donor with multiple sclerosis.

The chain links TRBV20-1 to TRBJ1-2; 8 nucleotides match TRBD1. The germline V gene encodes CDR1 DFQATT and CDR2 SNEGSKA (reference sequence). This CDR3 is built from 12 residues. The V gene end was trimmed by 6 bases and the J gene end by 6 bases; junction bases not matched to a gene: 6. The CDR3 DNA is TGCAGTGCGGAGAGGACAGGGAATGGCTACACCTTC. It is translated as CSAERTGNGYTF.

V is TRBV24-1 and J is TRBJ2-5, with unresolved D. The V and J ends lost 2 bases and 5 bases respectively, with 8 bases between them. The CDR3 consists of 13 residues. The germline V gene has CDR1 KGHDR and CDR2 SFDVKD. The CDR3 protein is CATSDSRVETQYF. CDR3 DNA: TGTGCCACCAGTGATTCTAGGGTGGAGACCCAGTACTTC.

The genes are TRBV27 and TRBJ2-1, with D tentatively TRBD2 (5 bases). The V end was cut by 2 bases, the J end by 2 bases, with 13 bases between. The germline V gene has CDR1 MNHEY and CDR2 SMNVEV (reference sequence). The CDR3 covers 16 residues. The CDR3, as DNA: TGTGCCAGCAGTTTAAGGGTGCGGGCCCCCTACAATGAGCAGTTCTTC. It translates to CASSLRVRAPYNEQFF.

The rearrangement links TRBV2 to TRBJ1-2, with 10 bases fitting TRBD1. CDR1 and CDR2 from the germline V gene are SNHLY and FYNNEI. This CDR3 has 12 residues. V gave up 9 bases and J gave up 8 bases; unmatched junction bases: 6. CDR3 bases: TGTGCCAGAGTCGGGACAGGGGAAGGCTACACCTTC. Translating gives CARVGTGEGYTF.

The chain combines TRBV6-2 or TRBV6-3 with TRBJ2-1; 7 bases line up with TRBD2. After removal of 7 bases from V and 4 bases from J, the junction contained 31 bases not matched to a gene. The CDR3 sequence is 22 residues long. Germline V gene sequence: CDR1 MNHEY, CDR2 SVGEGT. CDR3 protein: CASKNSERSWYFTSARYNEQFF. The CDR3, as DNA: TGTGCCAGCAAAAATTCTGAACGTTCTTGGTACTTTACTAGCGCGAGGTACAATGAGCAGTTCTTC.

The V and J genes are TRBV29-1 and TRBJ2-5, with D perhaps matching TRBD2 (6 bases). The length of the CDR3 is 14 residues. V lost 4 bases and J lost 5, with 17 bases in between. The germline V gene has CDR1 SQVTM and CDR2 ANQGSEA. The CDR3 DNA follows: TGCAGCGTTGGCGGGGAGTCCTCGGGGGAGACCCAGTACTTC. Translation: CSVGGESSGETQYF. The variable domain in full, completed from reference TRBV29-1 and TRBJ2-5, reads SAVISQKPSRDICQRGTSLTIQCQVDSQVTMMFWYRQQPGQSLTLIATANQGSEATYESGFVIDKFPISRPNLTFSTLTVSNMSPEDSSIYLCSVGGESSGETQYFGPGTRLLVL.

This chain uses TRBV18 with TRBJ2-1; 16 bases line up with TRBD2. The CDR3 covers 14 residues. The V gene end was trimmed by 3 bases and the J gene end by 15 bases; junction bases not matched to a gene: 5. The germline V gene has CDR1 KGHSH and CDR2 LQKENI. Here the CDR3 reads CASSPGTSGRGPFF. CDR3 sequence (DNA): TGTGCCAGCTCACCTGGGACTAGCGGGAGGGGTCCGTTCTTC.

The chain has TRBV3-1 and TRBJ1-4, with 8 bases matching TRBD1. Germline V gives CDR1 LGHDT, CDR2 YNNKEL (reference sequence). J lost 6 bases, V lost 4 bases, and 7 bases had no gene match. This CDR3 region has 15 residues. CDR3 DNA: TGTGCCAGCAGCCTACGACAGGGACAGGATGAAAAACTGTTTTTT. Protein: CASSLRQGQDEKLFF.

V is TRBV19 and J is TRBJ2-3, with a possible D match to TRBD1 (6 bases). The CDR3 runs 15 residues. Germline lookup yields CDR1 LNHDA and CDR2 SQIVND (reference sequence). With 6 bases removed from V and 0 bases from J, the gap between germline ends came to 13 bases. The CDR3 loop is CASSRRDTSTDTQYF. The CDR3 bases are TGTGCCAGTAGCCGTCGGGACACAAGCACAGATACGCAGTATTTT.

The chain couples TRBV12-3 or TRBV12-4 to TRBJ1-5, with 9 bases aligning to TRBD1. Trimming at V came to 2 bases and at J to 4 bases, leaving 3 bases not matched to a gene. This CDR3 comprises 15 residues. CDR3 amino acids: CASSLQTGGNQPQHF. The DNA of the CDR3 is TGTGCCAGCAGTTTACAGACAGGGGGGAATCAGCCCCAGCATTTT.

The CDR3 bases are TGTGCCAGCAGCGTAGCCTCAGGGAGTCAGCCCCAGCATTTT. Translated: CASSVASGSQPQHF. The chain has TRBV9 and TRBJ1-5; a possible D gene is TRBD1 (5 bases). This CDR3 region has 14 residues. With 0 bases removed from V and 6 bases from J, the gap between germline ends came to 10 bases. CDR1 is SGDLS, CDR2 YYNGEE, per germline. Full variable domain (remainder filled in from reference TRBV9 and TRBJ1-5): DSGVTQTPKHLITATGQRVTLRCSPRSGDLSVYWYQQSLDQGLQFLIQYYNGEERAKGNILERFSAQQFPDLHSELNLSSLELGDSALYFCASSVASGSQPQHFGDGTRLSIL.

The rearrangement joins TRBV5-1 to TRBJ2-7; D remains unclear. Germline loops: CDR1 SGHRS, CDR2 YFSETQ. Trimming stripped 0 bases from V and 5 bases from J, with 15 bases between. This CDR3 has 15 amino acids. CDR3 residues: CASSLALPTVDEQYF. The DNA for the CDR3 is TGCGCCAGCAGCTTGGCTCTCCCTACAGTAGACGAGCAGTACTTC.

This sequence joins TRBV7-9 and TRBJ1-2; 9 nucleotides agree with TRBD1. With V trimmed by 0 bases and J by 7 bases, 6 bases remained unmatched. CDR3 length: 15 residues. Per the germline V gene, CDR1 is SEHNR and CDR2 is FQNEAQ (reference sequence). CDR3 protein: CASSLAGTGRLGYTF. Written as DNA, the CDR3 is TGTGCCAGCAGCTTAGCGGGGACAGGGCGGCTTGGCTACACCTTC.

The chain uses TRBV20-1 and TRBJ1-4; a possible D gene is TRBD1 (6 bases). Germline CDR1 and CDR2: DFQATT and SNEGSKA (reference sequence). This CDR3 spans 22 amino acids. Trimming took off 0 bases at V and 0 bases at J, with 29 bases between the two ends. In DNA form, the CDR3 reads TGCAGTGCTAGAGATGTCTTCGGAGGACACAGGGCCTCCCTGTCAACTAATGAAAAACTGTTTTTT. It codes for CSARDVFGGHRASLSTNEKLFF.

CDR3 in DNA: TGTGCCAGTAGTATGAGAGGGGGCTCGGAGCCCCAGCATTTT. Protein sequence: CASSMRGGSEPQHF. The rearrangement joins TRBV19 to TRBJ1-5; 7 bases map to TRBD1. The length of the CDR3 is 14 residues. Germline V gene sequence: CDR1 LNHDA, CDR2 SQIVND (reference sequence). J was trimmed by 8 bases and V by 3 bases; bases with no gene match: 7.

V is TRBV19 and J is TRBJ1-1, with 7 bases matching TRBD1. The germline CDR1 and CDR2 sequences are LNHDA and SQIVND (reference sequence). The CDR3 loop spans 12 amino acids. V lost 7 bases, J lost 10 bases, and 9 bases stayed unmatched. CDR3 residues: CASIPRQGGAFF. The CDR3 DNA follows: TGTGCCAGTATCCCAAGACAGGGTGGAGCTTTCTTT.

The chain has TRBV5-1 and TRBJ2-5; D perhaps matches TRBD2 (6 bases). The V gene lost 4 bases and the J gene lost 1 base, with 14 bases spanning the gap. Germline V gene sequence: CDR1 SGHRS, CDR2 YFSETQ. The CDR3 has 15 amino acids. The CDR3 sequence is CASSLRLVGQETQYF. Here the CDR3 DNA reads TGCGCCAGCAGCCTCAGACTAGTTGGCCAAGAGACCCAGTACTTC.

The CDR3 loop reads CASSYSMGQGTHGYTF. The CDR3 DNA reads TGTGCCAGCAGTTACTCGATGGGACAGGGAACCCATGGCTACACCTTC. V and J are TRBV6-5 and TRBJ1-2; the match to TRBD1 covers 9 bases. Germline V gives CDR1 MNHEY, CDR2 SVGAGI. Germline trimming cut 0 bases from V and 6 bases from J; bases unmatched to any gene: 8. The CDR3 covers 16 residues.

The chain joins TRBV19 to TRBJ2-2; D unresolved. Trimming removed 5 bases from V and 4 bases from J, with 14 bases in between. This CDR3 region has 15 residues. Per the germline V gene, CDR1 is LNHDA and CDR2 is SQIVND (reference sequence). CDR3 DNA: TGTGCCAGTAGTCCTAGTGTCTTAGTCACCGGGGAGCTGTTTTTT. Amino acid sequence: CASSPSVLVTGELFF.

The gene calls are TRBV27 and TRBJ2-7, with TRBD2 identical over 7 bases. V was clipped by 3 bases and J by 2 bases; unmatched bases: 4. The CDR3 extends over 14 amino acids. Germline values: CDR1 MNHEY, CDR2 SMNVEV (reference sequence). DNA for the CDR3: TGTGCCAGCAGTTTTCGGGGGAGGGCCTACGAGCAGTACTTC. Translating it yields CASSFRGRAYEQYF.

The chain combines TRBV11-3 with TRBJ2-2; 8 bases match TRBD1. J gave up 4 bases and V 5 bases, and 6 bases lay outside the gene matches. CDR3 length equals 15 residues. In germline, CDR1 is SGHNT, CDR2 YENEEA. The CDR3 DNA is TGTGCCAGCAGCAACAGGGGGGCGGGCACCGGGGAGCTGTTTTTT. Translating gives CASSNRGAGTGELFF.

The genes are TRBV29-1 and TRBJ1-2; D possibly corresponds to TRBD1 (6 bases). V shed 8 bases and J shed 6 bases, with 16 bases lying between them. This CDR3 has 12 amino acids. Germline loops: CDR1 SQVTM, CDR2 ANQGSEA. In DNA, the CDR3 is TGCAGCAGTAAAGAGCCAGGGGATGGCTACACCTTC. This codes for CSSKEPGDGYTF.

The chain recombines TRBV19 with TRBJ1-5; 7 bases map to TRBD1. CDR1 is LNHDA, CDR2 SQIVND, per germline (reference sequence). CDR3 size: 15 residues. V shed 5 bases and J 4 bases; nucleotides not matched to a gene: 8. CDR3: CASSFTSRGNQPQHF. The CDR3 DNA sequence: TGTGCCAGTAGTTTCACCTCCAGGGGGAATCAGCCCCAGCATTTT.

This clonotype appeared a single time. This chain joins TRBV15 and TRBJ2-1; TRBD1 aligns across 12 bases. V was pared by 5 bases and J by 7 bases, with 6 bases of the junction left unmatched. Per the germline V gene, CDR1 is LNHNV and CDR2 is YYDKDF (reference sequence). The CDR3 spans 15 residues. The CDR3 sequence is CATSDRDRGRNEQFF. The CDR3 region has the DNA TGTGCCACCAGCGACCGGGACAGGGGGCGGAATGAGCAGTTCTTC.

This chain joins TRBV12-1 and TRBJ2-1; the D call of TRBD2 is as the table states it, not checked on the DNA. TRBV12-1 is marked as a pseudogene. This CDR3 has 8 residues. The CDR3 DNA reads TGTGCTTTTAGTCGCGAGTTCTTC. Translation: CAFSREFF.

This rearrangement joins TRBV19 to TRBJ1-4; D is uncertain. Per germline, CDR1 LNHDA and CDR2 SQIVND (reference sequence). The CDR3 runs 15 residues. V dropped 3 bases and J dropped 4 bases, with 12 bases sitting between them. Here the CDR3 reads CASSMPSELNEKLFF. The CDR3 nucleotides read TGTGCCAGTAGTATGCCCTCAGAGCTTAATGAAAAACTGTTTTTT.

The rearrangement uses TRBV5-1 and TRBJ1-3; perhaps TRBD1 as D (5 bases). Trimming removed 5 bases at V and 0 bases at J, with 9 bases between. The length of the CDR3 is 14 residues. CDR1 and CDR2 from the germline V gene are SGHRS and YFSETQ. CDR3 DNA: TGCGCCAGCAGAGACAGCGACTCTGGAAACACCATATATTTT. This encodes CASRDSDSGNTIYF. Full variable domain (remainder filled in from reference TRBV5-1 and TRBJ1-3): KAGVTQTPRYLIKTRGQQVTLSCSPISGHRSVSWYQQTPGQGLQFLFEYFSETQRNKGNFPGRFSGRQFSNSRSEMNVSTLELGDSALYLCASRDSDSGNTIYFGEGSWLTVV.

The chain combines TRBV9 with TRBJ2-5; 9 bases are shared with TRBD1. Germline V CDR1 and CDR2: SGDLS, YYNGEE. The CDR3 is made up of 16 amino acids. J gave up 4 bases and V 0 bases, and 7 bases lay outside the gene matches. The CDR3 DNA reads as TGTGCCAGCAGCGTAGCGAGGACAGGGGTGGGAGAGACCCAGTACTTC. Amino acids: CASSVARTGVGETQYF.

The CDR3 region is CSARKNQGSTDTQYF. CDR3 in DNA: TGCAGTGCTAGAAAAAATCAGGGAAGCACAGATACGCAGTATTTT. The chain combines TRBV20-1 with TRBJ2-3, with D possibly TRBD1 on 5 matching bases. CDR3 length: 15 amino acids. V lost 2 bases, J lost 0 bases, and 12 bases lay in between. The germline CDR1 and CDR2 sequences are DFQATT and SNEGSKA (reference sequence).

This chain links TRBV6-2 or TRBV6-3 with TRBJ2-5, with D unresolved. The V gene lost 5 bases and the J gene lost 5 bases, with 15 bases spanning the gap. The CDR3 sequence is 14 residues long. Germline CDR1 is MNHEY and CDR2 is SVGEGT. CDR3 DNA: TGTGCCAGCAGTCAAACAGTCCTATTCGAGACCCAGTACTTC. Encoded protein: CASSQTVLFETQYF.

This clonotype turned up a few times. This chain connects TRBV5-6 to TRBJ1-2; TRBD1 matches 10 bases. V shed 3 bases, J shed 8 bases, and the junction held 7 bases outside the gene matches. In germline, CDR1 is SGHDT, CDR2 YYEEEE. The CDR3 has 14 residues. The CDR3: CASSSGQGIGGYTF. The DNA of the CDR3 is TGTGCCAGCAGCTCGGGACAGGGGATAGGAGGCTACACCTTC.